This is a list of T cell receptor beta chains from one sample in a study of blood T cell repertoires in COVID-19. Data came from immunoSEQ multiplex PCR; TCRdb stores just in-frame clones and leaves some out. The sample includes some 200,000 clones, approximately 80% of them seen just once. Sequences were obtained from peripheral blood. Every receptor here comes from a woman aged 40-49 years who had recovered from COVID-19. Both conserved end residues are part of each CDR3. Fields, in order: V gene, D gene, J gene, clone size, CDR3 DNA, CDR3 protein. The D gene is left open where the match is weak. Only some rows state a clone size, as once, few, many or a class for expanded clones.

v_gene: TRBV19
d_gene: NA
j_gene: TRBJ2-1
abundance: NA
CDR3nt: TGTGCCAGTAGTTGGGGGGGGCGGTACAATGAGCAGTTCTTC
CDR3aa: CASSWGGRYNEQFF

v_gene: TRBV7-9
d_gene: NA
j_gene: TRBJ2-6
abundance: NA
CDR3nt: TGTGCCAGCAGCACCCCGGGAGACTCTGGGGCCAACGTCCTGACTTTC
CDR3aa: CASSTPGDSGANVLTF

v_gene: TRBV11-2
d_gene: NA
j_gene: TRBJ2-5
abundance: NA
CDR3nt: TGTGCCAGCAGCCCTTTGAGGACTCCATCCCAGTACTTC
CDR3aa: CASSPLRTPSQYF

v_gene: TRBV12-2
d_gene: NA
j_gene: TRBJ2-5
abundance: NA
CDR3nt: TGTGCAAGTCGCTTAGCGGGGTATGACTGGGGGGACAGGGCACGAGAGACCCAGTACTTC
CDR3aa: CASRLAGYDWGDRARETQYF

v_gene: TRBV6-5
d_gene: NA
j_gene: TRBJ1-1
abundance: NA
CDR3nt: TGTGCCAGTTTTGGACAGCCGAACACTGAAGCTTTCTTT
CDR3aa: CASFGQPNTEAFF

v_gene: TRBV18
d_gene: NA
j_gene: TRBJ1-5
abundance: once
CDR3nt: TGTGCCAGCTCATCAAACAGGGAGGGACAGCCCCAGCATTTT
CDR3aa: CASSSNREGQPQHF

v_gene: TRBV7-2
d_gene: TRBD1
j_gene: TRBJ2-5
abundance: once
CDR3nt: TGTGCCAGCAGCTTAGACAGGGGCAGGGACCAGTACTTC
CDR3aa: CASSLDRGRDQYF

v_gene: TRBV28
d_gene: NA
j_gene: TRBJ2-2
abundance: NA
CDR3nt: TGTGCCAGCAGTTTTTATATCACCGGGGAGCTGTTTTTT
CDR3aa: CASSFYITGELFF

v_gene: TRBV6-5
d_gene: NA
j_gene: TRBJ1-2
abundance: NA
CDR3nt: TGTGCCAGCAGTATACAAAACAACTATGGCTACACCTTC
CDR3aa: CASSIQNNYGYTF

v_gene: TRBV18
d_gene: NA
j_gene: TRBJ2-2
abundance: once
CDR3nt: TGTGCCAGCTCACCGTCGGGGAACACCGGGGAGCTGTTTTTT
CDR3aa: CASSPSGNTGELFF

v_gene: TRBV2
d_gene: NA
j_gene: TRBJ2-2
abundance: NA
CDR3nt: TGTGCCAGCATTTACAGACCGAACACCGGGGAGCTGTTTTTT
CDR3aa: CASIYRPNTGELFF

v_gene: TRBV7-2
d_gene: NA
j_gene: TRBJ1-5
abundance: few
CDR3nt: TGTGCCAGCAGCAAAATCCAAGGGGCGGATAGCAATCAGCCCCAGCATTTT
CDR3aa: CASSKIQGADSNQPQHF

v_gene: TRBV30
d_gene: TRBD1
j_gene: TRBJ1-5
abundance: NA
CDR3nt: TGTGCCTCCTCCGGGACAGGGGGCAATCAGCCCCAGCATTTT
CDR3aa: CASSGTGGNQPQHF

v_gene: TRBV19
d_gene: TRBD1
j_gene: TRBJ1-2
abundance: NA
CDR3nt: TGTGCCAGTAGTAGAAGACCGACAGGGGGACATGGCTACACCTTC
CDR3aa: CASSRRPTGGHGYTF

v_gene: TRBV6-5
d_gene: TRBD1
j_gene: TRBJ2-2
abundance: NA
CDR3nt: TGTGCCACGCTCCCGACAGGGGGCCTCACCGGGGAGCTGTTTTTT
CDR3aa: CATLPTGGLTGELFF

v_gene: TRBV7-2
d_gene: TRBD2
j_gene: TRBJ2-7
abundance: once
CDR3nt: TGTGCCAGCAGCTTTAGAGCGGGGGGATACTACGAGCAGTACTTC
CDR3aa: CASSFRAGGYYEQYF

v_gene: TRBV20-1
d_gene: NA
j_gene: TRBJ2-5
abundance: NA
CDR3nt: TGCAGTGCTGGTGGCAGCGCGGAGACCCAGTACTTC
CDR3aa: CSAGGSAETQYF

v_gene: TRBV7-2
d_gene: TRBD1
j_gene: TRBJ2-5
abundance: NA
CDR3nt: TGTGCCAGCAGCCCCCAGACGGGACAGGGGTTAGGAACCCAGTACTTC
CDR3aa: CASSPQTGQGLGTQYF

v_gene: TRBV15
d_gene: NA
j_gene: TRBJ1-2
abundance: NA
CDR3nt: TGTGCCACCAGCAGAGGCGGTTTAAGCTATGGCTACACCTTC
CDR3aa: CATSRGGLSYGYTF